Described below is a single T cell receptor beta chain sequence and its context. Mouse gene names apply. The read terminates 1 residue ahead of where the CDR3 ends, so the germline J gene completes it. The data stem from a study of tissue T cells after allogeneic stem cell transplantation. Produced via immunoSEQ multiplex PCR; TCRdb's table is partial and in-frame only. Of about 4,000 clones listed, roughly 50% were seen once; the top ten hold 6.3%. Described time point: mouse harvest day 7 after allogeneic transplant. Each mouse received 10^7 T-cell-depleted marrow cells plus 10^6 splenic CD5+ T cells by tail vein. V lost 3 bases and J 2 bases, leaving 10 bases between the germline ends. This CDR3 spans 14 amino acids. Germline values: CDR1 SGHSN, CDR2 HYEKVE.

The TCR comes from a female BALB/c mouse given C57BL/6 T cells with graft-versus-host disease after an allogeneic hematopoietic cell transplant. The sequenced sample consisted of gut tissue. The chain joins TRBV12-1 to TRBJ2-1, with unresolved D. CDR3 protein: CASSTREYYAEQFF. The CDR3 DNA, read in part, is TGTGCCAGCTCTACCCGGGAATACTATGCTGAGCAGTTC.